These T cell receptor beta chains were read from a single sample in a study. MiXCR was run by TCRdb on the 5' RACE reads, yielding one entry per CDR3 protein. There are tens of thousands of distinct CDR3 sequences in the sample; around 27% occur only once, and 2.3% lies in the top ten. The sequenced sample consisted of tumor-infiltrating Tregs sorted from the breast tumor. These receptors were obtained from a female donor with breast cancer. CDR3s include the opening cysteine and the closing phenylalanine or tryptophan. Each record gives: clone size, J gene, D gene, V gene, CDR3 DNA, CDR3 protein. The D gene is left open where the match is weak. Size is omitted from some rows. Given values are once, few, many or a class for expanded clones.

clone_size: many
j_call: TRBJ2-6
d_call: .
v_call: TRBV5-6
cdr3_nt: TGTGCCAGCAGCTTGGGGGCTGGGGCCAACGTCCTGACTTTC
cdr3_aa: CASSLGAGANVLTF

clone_size: many
j_call: TRBJ1-1
d_call: TRBD1
v_call: TRBV6-5
cdr3_nt: TGTGCCAGCAGCCGGACAGGAGGGAGGACTGAAGCTTTCTTT
cdr3_aa: CASSRTGGRTEAFF

clone_size: once
j_call: TRBJ2-7
d_call: .
v_call: TRBV2
cdr3_nt: TGTGCCAGCATTCTTGGCGGGACACTGACCTACGAGCAGTACTTC
cdr3_aa: CASILGGTLTYEQYF

clone_size: .
j_call: TRBJ2-3
d_call: TRBD2
v_call: TRBV12-3/TRBV12-4
cdr3_nt: TGTGCCAGCAGTTTAGATTCTAGCGGGAGGACAGATACGCAGTATTTT
cdr3_aa: CASSLDSSGRTDTQYF

clone_size: medium-sized
j_call: TRBJ2-7
d_call: .
v_call: TRBV5-1
cdr3_nt: TGCGCCAGCAGCAGGACAGTAACCTACGAGCAGTACTTC
cdr3_aa: CASSRTVTYEQYF

clone_size: many
j_call: TRBJ1-2
d_call: .
v_call: TRBV29-1
cdr3_nt: TGCAGCGTTAAACCCCCCTCGGGAAAAGGGTATGGCTACACCTTC
cdr3_aa: CSVKPPSGKGYGYTF

clone_size: .
j_call: TRBJ1-6
d_call: .
v_call: TRBV6-1
cdr3_nt: TGTGCCAGCAGGGTTTCCTATAATTCACCCCTCCACTTT
cdr3_aa: CASRVSYNSPLHF

clone_size: few
j_call: TRBJ2-7
d_call: TRBD1
v_call: TRBV6-6
cdr3_nt: TGTGCCAGCAGTTACTCAGTCCGGACAGGTTCCTACGAGCAGTACTTC
cdr3_aa: CASSYSVRTGSYEQYF

clone_size: many
j_call: TRBJ1-5
d_call: .
v_call: TRBV6-5
cdr3_nt: TGTGCCAGCAGTATAGGGCTCGGCAATCAGCCCCAGCATTTT
cdr3_aa: CASSIGLGNQPQHF

clone_size: medium-sized
j_call: TRBJ2-7
d_call: .
v_call: TRBV6-5
cdr3_nt: TGTGCCACCCGAGTTCGGGGTGAGCAGTACTTC
cdr3_aa: CATRVRGEQYF

clone_size: .
j_call: TRBJ2-1
d_call: .
v_call: TRBV18
cdr3_nt: TGTGCCAGCTCACCCACATGGGATCAGGAGCAGTTCTTC
cdr3_aa: CASSPTWDQEQFF

clone_size: many
j_call: TRBJ1-1
d_call: TRBD1
v_call: TRBV6-5
cdr3_nt: TGTGCCAGCAGTTACGGACAGGGTGGCACTGAAGCTTTCTTT
cdr3_aa: CASSYGQGGTEAFF

clone_size: medium-sized
j_call: TRBJ1-2
d_call: .
v_call: TRBV12-3/TRBV12-4
cdr3_nt: TGTGCCAGCAGTCCTCAAGGCAGTTATGGCTACACCTTC
cdr3_aa: CASSPQGSYGYTF

clone_size: .
j_call: TRBJ2-7
d_call: TRBD1
v_call: TRBV6-6
cdr3_nt: TGTGCCAGCAGGGGACAGGGGGCCATACGGTCCTACGAGCAGTACTTC
cdr3_aa: CASRGQGAIRSYEQYF

clone_size: many
j_call: TRBJ2-7
d_call: .
v_call: TRBV5-5
cdr3_nt: TGTGCCAGCAGCTTGGGTCATTCCTACGAGCAGTACTTC
cdr3_aa: CASSLGHSYEQYF

clone_size: .
j_call: TRBJ1-2
d_call: .
v_call: TRBV15
cdr3_nt: TGTGCCACCAGCAGATTTTTCCGCAGGGTGACGGTGGATGGCTACACCTTC
cdr3_aa: CATSRFFRRVTVDGYTF

clone_size: .
j_call: TRBJ1-6
d_call: .
v_call: TRBV18
cdr3_nt: TGTGCCAGCTCACCCCACCCGGGACCCGAAAATTCACCCCTCCACTTT
cdr3_aa: CASSPHPGPENSPLHF

clone_size: many
j_call: TRBJ2-5
d_call: TRBD2
v_call: TRBV20-1
cdr3_nt: TGCAGTGCTACCCTGACGCTAGCGGGCGGGGAGACCCAGTACTTC
cdr3_aa: CSATLTLAGGETQYF

clone_size: medium-sized
j_call: TRBJ1-5
d_call: .
v_call: TRBV6-6
cdr3_nt: TGTGCCAGCAGTTACTCAGGGAGCAATCAGCCCCAGCATTTT
cdr3_aa: CASSYSGSNQPQHF

clone_size: .
j_call: TRBJ2-7
d_call: .
v_call: TRBV9
cdr3_nt: TGTGCCAGCAGCCGAAAGGGGGGGGGCGCAATCGGCGAGCAGTACTTC
cdr3_aa: CASSRKGGGAIGEQYF

clone_size: .
j_call: TRBJ1-2
d_call: .
v_call: TRBV18
cdr3_nt: TGTGCCAGCTCACCGATGACGGGGGACGGGTCTTATGGCTACACCTTC
cdr3_aa: CASSPMTGDGSYGYTF

clone_size: .
j_call: TRBJ2-6
d_call: .
v_call: TRBV12-3/TRBV12-4
cdr3_nt: TGTGCCAGCAGACGGGACGGCTCTGGGGCCAACGTCCTGACTTTC
cdr3_aa: CASRRDGSGANVLTF

clone_size: .
j_call: TRBJ1-5
d_call: TRBD1
v_call: TRBV4-1
cdr3_nt: TGCGCCAGCAGCCAGGCAGACAGGGACGATCAGACCCAGCATTTT
cdr3_aa: CASSQADRDDQTQHF

clone_size: .
j_call: TRBJ2-1
d_call: TRBD2
v_call: TRBV3-1
cdr3_nt: TGTGCCAGCAGCCATACTAGCGGACACAATGAGCAGTTCTTC
cdr3_aa: CASSHTSGHNEQFF

clone_size: few
j_call: TRBJ1-4
d_call: .
v_call: TRBV29-1
cdr3_nt: TGCAGCGTTGTAAGCGACAGTGAAAAACTGTTTTTT
cdr3_aa: CSVVSDSEKLFF

clone_size: few
j_call: TRBJ1-6
d_call: .
v_call: TRBV7-9
cdr3_nt: TGTGCCAGCAGCTCACCAGGGATAGATAATTCACCCCTCCACTTT
cdr3_aa: CASSSPGIDNSPLHF

clone_size: .
j_call: TRBJ1-5
d_call: .
v_call: TRBV7-2
cdr3_nt: TGTGCCAGCAGCTTAGGAACGAGGGCGGCCGTCAATCAGCCCCAGCATTTT
cdr3_aa: CASSLGTRAAVNQPQHF

clone_size: .
j_call: TRBJ1-5
d_call: .
v_call: TRBV27
cdr3_nt: TGTGCCAGCAGTGCAGGACAGCTCAATCAGCCCCAGCATTTT
cdr3_aa: CASSAGQLNQPQHF

clone_size: few
j_call: TRBJ2-1
d_call: TRBD2
v_call: TRBV7-8
cdr3_nt: TGTGCCAGCAGCCCTCGACTAGCGGGACTTCGCTCCTACAATGAGCAGTTCTTC
cdr3_aa: CASSPRLAGLRSYNEQFF

clone_size: many
j_call: TRBJ2-1
d_call: TRBD2
v_call: TRBV7-9
cdr3_nt: TGTGCCAGCAGCCCCTCTAGCGGGAGGAGGGGAAATGAGCAGTTCTTC
cdr3_aa: CASSPSSGRRGNEQFF

clone_size: medium-sized
j_call: TRBJ2-7
d_call: .
v_call: TRBV18
cdr3_nt: TGTGCCAGCTCCCGGACGGAATCCTACGAGCAGTACTTC
cdr3_aa: CASSRTESYEQYF

clone_size: many
j_call: TRBJ1-2
d_call: .
v_call: TRBV20-1
cdr3_nt: .
cdr3_aa: CSARDILETGGYTF

clone_size: medium-sized
j_call: TRBJ2-3
d_call: TRBD2
v_call: TRBV20-1
cdr3_nt: TGCAGTGCTACCCCCTTCGGGACTAGTTCATCCGATACGCAGTATTTT
cdr3_aa: CSATPFGTSSSDTQYF

clone_size: many
j_call: TRBJ2-2
d_call: TRBD2
v_call: TRBV7-3
cdr3_nt: TGTGCCAGCAGCTTAAATAGCGGGGCCACCGGGGAGCTGTTTTTT
cdr3_aa: CASSLNSGATGELFF

clone_size: once
j_call: TRBJ1-6
d_call: .
v_call: TRBV12-3/TRBV12-4
cdr3_nt: TGTGCCAGCAGTTTCACGGACGGGTATAATTCACCCCTCCACTTT
cdr3_aa: CASSFTDGYNSPLHF

clone_size: many
j_call: TRBJ2-7
d_call: .
v_call: TRBV3-1
cdr3_nt: TGTGCCAGCAGCCAAGTGGAGGGGTCGGGCGAGCAGTACTTC
cdr3_aa: CASSQVEGSGEQYF

clone_size: few
j_call: TRBJ1-5
d_call: TRBD1
v_call: TRBV28
cdr3_nt: TGTGCCAGCAGTTTCGCCCGGACAGGATGGAGCAATCAGCCCCAGCATTTT
cdr3_aa: CASSFARTGWSNQPQHF

clone_size: many
j_call: TRBJ1-3
d_call: .
v_call: TRBV9
cdr3_nt: TGTGCCAGCAGCGTATCGGGCAGTTTCTCTGGAAACACCATATATTTT
cdr3_aa: CASSVSGSFSGNTIYF

clone_size: medium-sized
j_call: TRBJ1-5
d_call: .
v_call: TRBV12-3/TRBV12-4
cdr3_nt: TGTGCCAGCAGCGGGACGGGTCATCAGCCCCAGCATTTT
cdr3_aa: CASSGTGHQPQHF

clone_size: .
j_call: TRBJ2-7
d_call: TRBD2
v_call: TRBV12-3/TRBV12-4
cdr3_nt: TGTGCCAGCAGATTCCTAGCGGGAGGTTGCGAGCAGTACTTC
cdr3_aa: CASRFLAGGCEQYF

clone_size: many
j_call: TRBJ2-7
d_call: TRBD1
v_call: TRBV4-1
cdr3_nt: TGCGCCAGCAGCCTGGACAGGTCAGGCCTAATCTCCTACGAGCAGTACTTC
cdr3_aa: CASSLDRSGLISYEQYF

clone_size: .
j_call: TRBJ1-1
d_call: .
v_call: TRBV7-2
cdr3_nt: TGTGCCAGCAGCTCCAGGGATTGGAGCACTGAAGCTTTCTTT
cdr3_aa: CASSSRDWSTEAFF